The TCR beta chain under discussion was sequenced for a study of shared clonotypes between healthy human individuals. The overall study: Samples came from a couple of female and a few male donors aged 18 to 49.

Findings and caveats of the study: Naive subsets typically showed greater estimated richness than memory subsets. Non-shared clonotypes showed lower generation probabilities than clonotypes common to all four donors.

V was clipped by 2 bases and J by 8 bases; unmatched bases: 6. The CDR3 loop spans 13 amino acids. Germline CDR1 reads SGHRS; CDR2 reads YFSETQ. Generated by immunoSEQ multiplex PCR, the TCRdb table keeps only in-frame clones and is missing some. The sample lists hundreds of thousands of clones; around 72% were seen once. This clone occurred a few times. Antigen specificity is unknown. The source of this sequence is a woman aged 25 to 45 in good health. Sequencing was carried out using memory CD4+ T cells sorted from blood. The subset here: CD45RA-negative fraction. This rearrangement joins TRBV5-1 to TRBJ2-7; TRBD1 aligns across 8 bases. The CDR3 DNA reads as TGCGCCAGCAGCTTCCGGGACAGGTCTAAGCAGTACTTC. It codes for CASSFRDRSKQYF.